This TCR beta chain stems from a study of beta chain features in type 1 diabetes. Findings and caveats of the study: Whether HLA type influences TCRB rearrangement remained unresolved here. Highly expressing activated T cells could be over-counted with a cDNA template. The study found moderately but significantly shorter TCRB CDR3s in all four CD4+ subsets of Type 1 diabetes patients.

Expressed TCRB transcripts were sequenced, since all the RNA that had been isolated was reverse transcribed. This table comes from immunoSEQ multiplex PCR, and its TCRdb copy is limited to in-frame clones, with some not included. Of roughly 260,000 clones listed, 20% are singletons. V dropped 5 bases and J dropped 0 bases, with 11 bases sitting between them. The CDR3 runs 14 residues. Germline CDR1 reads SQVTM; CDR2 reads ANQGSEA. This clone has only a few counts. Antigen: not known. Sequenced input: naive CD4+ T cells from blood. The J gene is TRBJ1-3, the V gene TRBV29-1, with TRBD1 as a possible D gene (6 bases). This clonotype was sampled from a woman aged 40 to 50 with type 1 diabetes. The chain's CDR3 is CSVNDRNSGNTIYF. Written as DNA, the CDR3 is TGCAGCGTTAACGACAGGAACTCTGGAAACACCATATATTTT.